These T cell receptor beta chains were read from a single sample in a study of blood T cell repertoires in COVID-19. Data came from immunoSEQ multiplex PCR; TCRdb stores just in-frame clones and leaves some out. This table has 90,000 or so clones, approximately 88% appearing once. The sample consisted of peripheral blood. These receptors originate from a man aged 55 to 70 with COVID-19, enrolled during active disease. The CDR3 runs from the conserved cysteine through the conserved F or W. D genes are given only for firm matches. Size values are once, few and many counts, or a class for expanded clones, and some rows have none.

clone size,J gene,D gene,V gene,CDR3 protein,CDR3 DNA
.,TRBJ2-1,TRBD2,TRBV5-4,CASSLNSGRDNEQFF,TGTGCCAGCAGCTTAAATAGCGGGAGGGACAATGAGCAGTTCTTC
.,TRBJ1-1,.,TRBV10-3,CAISESSLDSTNTEAFF,TGTGCCATCAGTGAGTCGTCTCTTGACAGCACGAACACTGAAGCTTTCTTT
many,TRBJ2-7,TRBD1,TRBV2,CAGRQGRAHEQYF,TGTGCCGGCCGACAGGGGCGGGCCCACGAGCAGTACTTC
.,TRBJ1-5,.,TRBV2,CASSESGTFQPQHF,TGTGCCAGCAGTGAATCAGGGACTTTTCAGCCCCAGCATTTT
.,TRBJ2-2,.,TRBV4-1,CASRITSGALVTGELFF,TGCGCCAGCAGAATCACGAGTGGGGCCCTAGTCACCGGGGAGCTGTTTTTT
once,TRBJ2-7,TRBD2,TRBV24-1,CATSESGTSVEQYF,TGTGCCACCAGTGAATCCGGGACTAGCGTCGAGCAGTACTTC
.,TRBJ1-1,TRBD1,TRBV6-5,CASSTPDRGFTEAFF,TGTGCCAGCAGTACTCCGGACAGGGGTTTTACTGAAGCTTTCTTT
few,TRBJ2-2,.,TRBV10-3,CAISEALGVGDTGELFF,TGTGCCATCAGTGAGGCCCTCGGGGTCGGGGACACCGGGGAGCTGTTTTTT
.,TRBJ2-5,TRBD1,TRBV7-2,CASSVDNGQGTQYF,TGTGCCAGCAGCGTAGACAATGGACAGGGCACCCAGTACTTC
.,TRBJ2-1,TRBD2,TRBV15,CATSRDVSGRVSDEQFF,TGTGCCACCAGCAGAGATGTAAGCGGGAGGGTATCCGATGAGCAGTTCTTC
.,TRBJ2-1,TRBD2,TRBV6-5,CASSRSGTRNNEQFF,TGTGCCAGCAGTCGTTCCGGGACTAGAAACAATGAGCAGTTCTTC
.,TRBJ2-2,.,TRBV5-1,CASSWTPGPSGTGELFF,TGCGCCAGCAGCTGGACACCGGGCCCCTCGGGCACCGGGGAGCTGTTTTTT
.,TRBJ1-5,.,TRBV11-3,CASRGSAGGNQPQHF,TGTGCCAGCAGGGGGAGCGCCGGGGGCAATCAGCCCCAGCATTTT
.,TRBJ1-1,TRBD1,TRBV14,CASSLIGGEAFF,TGTGCCAGCAGCCTGATAGGGGGCGAAGCTTTCTTT
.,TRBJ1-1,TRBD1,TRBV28,CASSPSTGGGPEAFF,TGTGCCAGCAGTCCCTCGACAGGGGGCGGCCCTGAAGCTTTCTTT
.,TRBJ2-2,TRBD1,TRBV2,CASSAGTGITGELFF,TGTGCCAGCAGTGCCGGGACAGGTATCACCGGGGAGCTGTTTTTT
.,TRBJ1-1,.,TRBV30,CARWGLTEAFF,TGTGCCAGATGGGGCCTTACTGAAGCTTTCTTT
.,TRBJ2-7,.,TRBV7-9,CASSLSQGEQYF,TGTGCCAGCAGCTTATCCCAGGGCGAGCAGTACTTC
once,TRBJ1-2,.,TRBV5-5,CASSKTGTLNYGYTF,TGTGCCAGCAGCAAAACCGGGACACTGAACTATGGCTACACCTTC
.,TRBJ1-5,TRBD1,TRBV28,CASSSAGTDSNQPQHF,TGTGCCAGCAGTTCCGCCGGGACAGATAGCAATCAGCCCCAGCATTTT
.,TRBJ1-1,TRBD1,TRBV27,CASSLSPTGSTEAFF,TGTGCCAGCAGTTTAAGCCCGACAGGGAGCACTGAAGCTTTCTTT
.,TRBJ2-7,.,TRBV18,CASSQLNRDPSYEQYF,TGTGCCAGCTCTCAGCTAAACAGGGATCCCTCCTACGAGCAGTACTTC
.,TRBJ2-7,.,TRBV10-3,CAIRGSSVGKTAYEQYF,TGTGCCATCAGAGGCTCTAGCGTGGGGAAAACTGCCTACGAGCAGTACTTC
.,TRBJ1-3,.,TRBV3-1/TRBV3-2,CASSPLWGPRNTIYF,TGTGCCAGCAGCCCCCTTTGGGGGCCAAGAAACACCATATATTTT
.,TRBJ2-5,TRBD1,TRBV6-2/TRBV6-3,CASSRTGKETQYF,TGTGCCAGCAGCCGGACAGGGAAAGAGACCCAGTACTTC
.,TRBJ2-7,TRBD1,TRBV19,CASSIYESRDRDLYEQYF,TGTGCCAGTAGCATTTATGAGAGCCGGGACAGGGATCTCTACGAGCAGTACTTC
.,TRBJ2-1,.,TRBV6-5,CASSYGGPNEQFF,TGTGCCAGCAGTTACGGAGGGCCAAATGAGCAGTTCTTC
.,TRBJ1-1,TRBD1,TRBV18,CASSPMGQGAEGTEAFF,TGTGCCAGCTCACCTATGGGACAGGGGGCGGAGGGCACTGAAGCTTTCTTT
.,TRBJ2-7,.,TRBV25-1,CASTQGGEYEQYF,TGTGCCAGCACCCAGGGTGGAGAATACGAGCAGTACTTC
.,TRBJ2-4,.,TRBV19,CASSIAHRGGKNIQYF,TGTGCCAGTAGTATAGCCCACAGGGGAGGCAAAAACATTCAGTACTTC
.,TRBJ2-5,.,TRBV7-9,CASSFTGRETQYF,TGTGCCAGCAGCTTTACCGGGAGAGAGACCCAGTACTTC
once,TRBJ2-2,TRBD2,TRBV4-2,CASSQGTSGRAYTGELFF,TGTGCCAGCAGCCAAGGGACTAGCGGGAGGGCCTATACCGGGGAGCTGTTTTTT
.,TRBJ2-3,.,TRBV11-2,CASSLAGVSADTQYF,TGTGCCAGCAGCTTAGCCGGGGTGAGCGCAGATACGCAGTATTTT
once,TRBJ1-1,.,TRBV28,CASSGLPGNTEAFF,TGTGCCAGCAGTGGTCTACCCGGGAACACTGAAGCTTTCTTT
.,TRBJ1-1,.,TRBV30,CAWSTSLGDTEAFF,TGTGCCTGGAGTACCTCCCTCGGGGACACTGAAGCTTTCTTT
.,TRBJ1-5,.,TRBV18,CASSPGETQPQHF,TGTGCCAGCTCACCAGGGGAGACTCAGCCCCAGCATTTT
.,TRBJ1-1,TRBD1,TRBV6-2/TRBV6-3,CASSLNRGITEAFF,TGTGCCAGCAGTCTTAACAGGGGGATCACTGAAGCTTTCTTT
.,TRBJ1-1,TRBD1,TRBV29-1,CSVNDRVTEAFF,TGCAGCGTTAACGACAGGGTCACTGAAGCTTTCTTT
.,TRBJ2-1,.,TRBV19,CASTLFGGVKGNEQFF,TGTGCCAGTACCTTATTCGGCGGAGTTAAAGGCAATGAGCAGTTCTTC
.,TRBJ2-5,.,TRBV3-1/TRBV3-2,CASSQGGEETQYF,TGTGCCAGCAGCCAAGGAGGTGAAGAGACCCAGTACTTC
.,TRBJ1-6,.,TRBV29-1,CSVGVGGEGSPLHF,TGCAGCGTTGGGGTTGGGGGGGAAGGTTCACCCCTCCACTTT
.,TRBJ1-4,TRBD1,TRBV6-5,CASSPGTATNEKLFF,TGTGCCAGCAGCCCCGGGACAGCAACTAATGAAAAACTGTTTTTT
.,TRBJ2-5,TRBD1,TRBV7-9,CASSTFRGRIETQYF,TGTGCCAGCAGCACATTCAGGGGGCGTATAGAGACCCAGTACTTC
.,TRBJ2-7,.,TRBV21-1,CASSLPIFEQYF,TGTGCCAGCAGCCTACCCATCTTCGAGCAGTACTTC
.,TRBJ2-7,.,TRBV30,CAWSVGVEQYF,TGTGCCTGGAGTGTAGGGGTCGAGCAGTACTTC
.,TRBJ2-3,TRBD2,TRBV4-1,CASSLTLPGLGATDTQYF,TGCGCCAGCAGCCTAACCCTACCGGGACTAGGGGCCACAGATACGCAGTATTTT
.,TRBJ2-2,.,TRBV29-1,CSVVLGQSNTGELFF,TGCAGCGTTGTCCTAGGACAGTCCAACACCGGGGAGCTGTTTTTT
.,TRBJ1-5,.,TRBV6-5,CASSSQGRQGAQHF,TGTGCCAGCAGTTCACAGGGTCGTCAAGGAGCCCAGCATTTT
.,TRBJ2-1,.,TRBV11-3,CASSLDRYEQFF,TGTGCCAGCAGCTTAGATCGGTATGAGCAGTTCTTC
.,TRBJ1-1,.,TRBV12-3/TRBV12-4,CASSLQGEAEAFF,TGTGCCAGCAGTTTACAGGGTGAGGCTGAAGCTTTCTTT
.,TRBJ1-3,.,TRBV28,CASSSLGARSGLGNTIYF,TGTGCCAGCAGTTCCTTAGGGGCTCGGTCCGGATTGGGAAACACCATATATTTT
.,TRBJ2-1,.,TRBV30,CAWSPRALTEQFF,TGTGCCTGGAGCCCAAGAGCGCTGACCGAGCAGTTCTTC
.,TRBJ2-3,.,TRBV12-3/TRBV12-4,CASTDRSTDTQYF,TGTGCCAGCACCGACAGGTCCACAGATACGCAGTATTTT
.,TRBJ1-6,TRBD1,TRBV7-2,CASSYRQGSSPLHF,TGTGCCAGCAGCTACCGACAGGGAAGTTCACCCCTCCACTTT
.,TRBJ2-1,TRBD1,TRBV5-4,CASSPDRDSYNEQFF,TGTGCCAGCAGCCCGGACAGGGACTCTTACAATGAGCAGTTCTTC
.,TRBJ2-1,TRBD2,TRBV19,CATTSGGSGSDEQFF,TGTGCCACGACCTCCGGGGGTAGCGGGAGCGATGAGCAGTTCTTC